This T cell receptor beta chain was obtained from a study of Graves' ophthalmopathy and Graves' hyperthyroidism. A note on this clonotype: Antigen specificity is unknown.

CDR3 regions of TCR beta were amplified from RNA transcripts. Investigators did first-round RT-PCR with HTBI primers, then second-round multiplex PCR. MiXCR, run by TCRdb on the multiplex PCR reads, gives a single entry per CDR3 protein. Counted here are about 740,000 distinct CDR3 sequences, 40% occurring once; the ten biggest clones make up 40% to 45%. Disease in donors with ophthalmopathy had moderate-to-severe activity, CAS ≥3, NOSPECS ≥4 and under 3 months' duration. Findings and caveats of the study: The model predicted progression of ophthalmopathy with a sensitivity of 70% to 71%, and its specificity was 72.22%. The blood repertoire also included most expanded thyroid clonotypes above 0.001 frequency.

This receptor was obtained from an adult man with Graves' ophthalmopathy. Sequencing was done on a sample of peripheral blood.

The CDR3 region has the DNA TGTGCCAGCAGTCCCCAAAGACAGGGACTCTTTTCACCCCTCCACTTT. Translated, it gives CASSPQRQGLFSPLHF. The rearrangement uses TRBV2 and TRBJ1-6; 7 bases fit TRBD1. This CDR3 has 16 amino acids. Per the germline V gene, CDR1 is SNHLY and CDR2 is FYNNEI. Trimming at V came to 5 bases and at J to 9 bases, leaving 13 bases not matched to a gene.